Listed below are T cell receptor beta chains from one sample, sequenced in a study of cytomegalovirus exposure and HLA in healthy donors. Profiling relied on immunoSEQ multiplex PCR, and the TCRdb table lists in-frame clones only, not all of them. Of almost 65,000 clones listed, roughly 89% are singletons. The sample consisted of PBMCs. The source is a young woman in good health and CMV-seronegative. The CDR3 runs from the conserved cysteine through the conserved F or W. D genes are given only for firm matches. Clone size is shown for a subset of rows, as once, few, many or a class of expanded clone.

D	V	J	size	CDR3	DNA
TRBD1	TRBV6-9	TRBJ2-3	.	CASSFDRGLGSDTQYF	TGTGCCAGCAGTTTCGACAGGGGGCTTGGGTCAGATACGCAGTATTTT
TRBD1	TRBV27	TRBJ2-2	.	CASSPGQGINTGELFF	TGTGCCAGCAGTCCGGGACAGGGTATAAACACCGGGGAGCTGTTTTTT
TRBD1	TRBV7-9	TRBJ2-7	.	CATQGAAYEQYF	TGTGCCACACAGGGGGCGGCCTACGAGCAGTACTTC
TRBD1	TRBV7-2	TRBJ1-5	.	CASSSQQGAQPQHF	TGTGCCAGCAGCTCTCAACAGGGGGCTCAGCCCCAGCATTTT
.	TRBV30	TRBJ1-5	.	CAWSGGDYQPQHF	TGTGCCTGGAGTGGGGGGGATTATCAGCCCCAGCATTTT
TRBD1	TRBV29-1	TRBJ2-6	.	CSVRTGETGANVLTF	TGCAGCGTACGGACAGGGGAGACGGGGGCCAACGTCCTGACTTTC
TRBD1	TRBV4-3	TRBJ1-6	.	CASSQDRDWVSPLHF	TGCGCCAGCAGCCAGGACAGGGATTGGGTTTCACCCCTCCACTTT
.	TRBV7-9	TRBJ2-7	.	CASSLVGGYEQYF	TGTGCCAGCAGCTTAGTCGGTGGCTACGAGCAGTACTTC
.	TRBV5-6	TRBJ1-1	once	CASSSSQQGMYTEAFF	TGTGCCAGCAGCTCTTCCCAGCAGGGGATGTACACTGAAGCTTTCTTT
.	TRBV5-1	TRBJ2-5	.	CASSLLEGAQYF	TGCGCCAGCAGCTTGTTGGAAGGGGCCCAGTACTTC
TRBD2	TRBV5-1	TRBJ2-3	.	CASSWPIAGGSTDTQYF	TGCGCCAGCAGTTGGCCCATAGCGGGGGGGAGCACAGATACGCAGTATTTT
.	TRBV19	TRBJ2-1	.	CASSTGGRFINEQFF	TGTGCCAGTAGTACAGGGGGGCGGTTTATTAATGAGCAGTTCTTC
.	TRBV6-1	TRBJ1-3	.	CASSLTGNSGNTIYF	TGTGCCAGCAGTCTTACAGGGAACTCGGGAAACACCATATATTTT
TRBD1	TRBV5-8	TRBJ2-3	.	CASSLRQGSVTQYF	TGTGCCAGCAGCTTGCGACAGGGATCCGTTACGCAGTATTTT